These 24 T cell receptor beta chains share one sample of origin, sequenced in a study of blood T cell repertoires in COVID-19. Libraries were prepared by immunoSEQ multiplex PCR; TCRdb keeps only in-frame clonotypes and omits some of them. The profile shows roughly 80,000 clones, 90% to 95% of them singletons. The source material was peripheral blood. These receptors were collected from a man aged 55 to 69 with acute or convalescent COVID-19.

J is TRBJ2-1 and V is TRBV11-2; weak D call: TRBD2 (5 bases). V was clipped by 5 bases and J by 6 bases, with 14 bases between them. Germline assignment: CDR1 SGHAT and CDR2 FQNNGV. The CDR3 is made up of 14 amino acids. CDR3 sequence reads: CASSRDATGNEQFF. The CDR3 nucleotides are TGTGCCAGCAGCCGGGATGCCACCGGCAATGAGCAGTTCTTC.

The chain uses TRBV7-8 and TRBJ2-7, with D possibly matching TRBD2 (5 bases). Germline V gene lookup returns CDR1 SGHVS and CDR2 FQNEAQ. The V end lost 1 base, the J end lost 7 bases, and 17 bases lay between the germline ends. This CDR3 contains 15 residues. In DNA form, the CDR3 reads TGTGCCAGCAGCTTAGACGGACTCATGGCAAGGGAGCAGTACTTC. It is translated as CASSLDGLMAREQYF.

The chain carries TRBV4-3 and TRBJ2-5; 10 bases map to TRBD2. The junction had 8 bases not matched to a gene; V was cut back by 5 bases and J by 5 bases. Germline V CDR1 and CDR2: LGHNA, YSLEER. CDR3 length equals 15 residues. CDR3 sequence (DNA): TGCGCCAGCAGCTTCCGGACTAGCGGAAGGGAGACCCAGTACTTC. Protein product: CASSFRTSGRETQYF.

The chain is built from TRBV10-3 and TRBJ2-1; 16 positions agree with TRBD2. Germline trimming cut 11 bases from V and 10 bases from J; bases unmatched to any gene: 11. Germline assignment: CDR1 ENHRY and CDR2 SYGVKD. The CDR3 has 15 amino acids. Here the CDR3 DNA reads TGTGCCGTAACCGGGACTAGCGGGAGGGGGATCGAGCAGTTCTTC. Its protein is CAVTGTSGRGIEQFF.

This chain uses TRBV20-1 with TRBJ2-7, with no clear D. The V end lost 3 bases, the J end lost 4 bases, and 7 bases lay between the germline ends. CDR3 size: 11 residues. Germline assignment: CDR1 DFQATT and CDR2 SNEGSKA (reference sequence). The CDR3 bases are TGCAGTGCTAGGCCCCGGTACGAGCAGTACTTC. Amino acids: CSARPRYEQYF.

In DNA, the CDR3 is TGTGCCATCAGTGGGGGAGTCCGGAATGAGCAGTTCTTC. This codes for CAISGGVRNEQFF. The V gene is TRBV10-3, the J gene TRBJ2-1; weak D call: TRBD2 (5 bases). The germline gives CDR1 ENHRY, CDR2 SYGVKD. CDR3 size: 13 residues. Trimming removed 4 bases at V and 7 bases at J, with 11 bases between.

The chain has TRBV9 and TRBJ1-5; D is perhaps TRBD1 (5 bases). CDR1 is SGDLS, CDR2 YYNGEE, per germline. CDR3 length: 14 residues. Trimming removed 4 bases from V and 5 bases from J, with 13 bases in between. The CDR3 DNA sequence: TGTGCCAGCAGCCTTGGGGCCCTCGATCAGCCCCAGCATTTT. Encoded protein: CASSLGALDQPQHF.

This clone was seen a few times. The chain recombines TRBV5-1 with TRBJ2-7; weak D call: TRBD2 (6 bases). The length of the CDR3 is 14 residues. Germline V gene data show CDR1 as SGHRS and CDR2 as YFSETQ. V was trimmed by 2 bases and J by 2 bases, leaving 11 bases between them. In DNA, the CDR3 is TGCGCCAGCAGCTTATCCGGGGGACCCTACGAGCAGTACTTC. Protein product: CASSLSGGPYEQYF.

The chain carries TRBV27 and TRBJ2-7; a weak D match, TRBD1 (6 bases). The CDR3 length is 14 residues. The germline V gene encodes CDR1 MNHEY and CDR2 SMNVEV (reference sequence). V dropped 2 bases and J dropped 6 bases, with 14 bases sitting between them. The CDR3 coding sequence is TGTGCCAGCAGTTTAGGGGGCAACGCCCTCGAGCAGTACTTC. It yields the protein CASSLGGNALEQYF.

The chain has TRBV9 and TRBJ2-7, with TRBD1 matching 7 bases. V was clipped by 3 bases and J by 2 bases; unmatched bases: 5. The CDR3 is 14 residues long. From germline, CDR1 is SGDLS and CDR2 YYNGEE. Written as DNA, the CDR3 is TGTGCCAGCAGCGCAGGGACAGCGACCTACGAGCAGTACTTC. Residues: CASSAGTATYEQYF.

The chain carries TRBV2 and TRBJ2-4; 8 bases map to TRBD2. The CDR3 contains 15 residues. V gave up 6 bases and J gave up 1 base; unmatched junction bases: 5. CDR1 is SNHLY and CDR2 is FYNNEI in the germline V gene. The CDR3 region is CASSSGSMAKNIQYF. For the CDR3, the DNA is TGTGCCAGCAGCAGCGGGAGTATGGCCAAAAACATTCAGTACTTC.

The rearrangement joins TRBV7-8 to TRBJ2-7; TRBD2 agrees at 9 bases. V shed 2 bases and J 6 bases; nucleotides not matched to a gene: 8. Germline CDR1 SGHVS, CDR2 FQNEAQ. This CDR3 contains 15 residues. The CDR3 nucleotides are TGTGCCAGCAGCTTACCCGTGGCTAGCGGGGTCGAGCAGTACTTC. It is translated as CASSLPVASGVEQYF.

V is TRBV6-5 and J is TRBJ2-5; 7 bases line up with TRBD2. The V segment lost 6 bases and the J segment 4 bases; nucleotides outside the gene matches: 11. Germline lookup yields CDR1 MNHEY and CDR2 SVGAGI. The CDR3 loop spans 15 amino acids. The CDR3 reads CASSHAAGDGETQYF. As DNA, the CDR3 is TGTGCCAGCAGCCATGCTGCGGGAGATGGAGAGACCCAGTACTTC.

Comment on this clone: One junction end disagrees with the germline gene, perhaps due to a read error. The gene calls are TRBV7-2 and TRBJ1-6; TRBD1 agrees at 9 bases. Per the germline V gene, CDR1 is SGHTA and CDR2 is FQGNSA. The CDR3 extends over 15 amino acids. The chain's CDR3 is CASSLGGQGYSSLHF. The CDR3 bases are TGTGCCAGCAGCTTAGGGGGACAGGGATATTCATCCCTCCACTTT.

The chain recombines TRBV2 with TRBJ2-5; D is undetermined. V gave up 7 bases and J gave up 4 bases, with 7 bases separating them. The germline V gene encodes CDR1 SNHLY and CDR2 FYNNEI. The CDR3 is 11 amino acids. CDR3 in amino acids: CASTYRETQYF. The CDR3 DNA reads TGTGCCAGCACCTATAGAGAGACCCAGTACTTC. Drawing the rest from reference TRBV2 and TRBJ2-5, the complete variable domain is EPEVTQTPSHQVTQMGQEVILRCVPISNHLYFYWYRQILGQKVEFLVSFYNNEISEKSEIFDDQFSVERPDGSNFTLKIRSTKLEDSAMYFCASTYRETQYFGPGTRLLVL.

This chain uses TRBV3-1 (or the pseudogene TRBV3-2) with TRBJ2-1, with D perhaps matching TRBD2 (6 bases). CDR1 and CDR2 from the germline V gene are LGHDT and YNNKEL (reference sequence). This CDR3 region has 14 residues. V lost 0 bases to trimming and J lost 7 bases, with 10 bases between them. The CDR3: CASSQEPSGNEQFF. The DNA for the CDR3 is TGTGCCAGCAGCCAAGAGCCCAGCGGGAATGAGCAGTTCTTC.

V usage is TRBV7-2 and J usage is TRBJ2-1; 12 positions agree with TRBD2. CDR3 length: 16 amino acids. The V gene's germline CDR1 is SGHTA and CDR2 FQGNSA. The junction had 7 bases not matched to a gene; V was cut back by 4 bases and J by 6 bases. The DNA for the CDR3 is TGTGCCAGCAGCTGGCTAGCGGGAGGGTCCCGCAATGAGCAGTTCTTC. It yields the protein CASSWLAGGSRNEQFF.

The chain carries TRBV29-1 and TRBJ2-7, with D possibly being TRBD2 (6 bases). Germline loops: CDR1 SQVTM, CDR2 ANQGSEA. CDR3 length equals 12 residues. The germline V and J ends were trimmed by 7 bases and 0 bases, with 10 bases remaining between them. CDR3 bases: TGCAGCGGGGGGGAGCTCTCCTACGAGCAGTACTTC. As protein: CSGGELSYEQYF.

This sequence joins TRBV27 and TRBJ1-1; 7 bases agree with TRBD1. CDR1 is MNHEY, CDR2 SMNVEV, per germline (reference sequence). The CDR3 has 16 residues. The junction had 12 bases not matched to a gene; V was cut back by 6 bases and J by 2 bases. The CDR3 nucleotides are TGTGCCAGCAGCACCAACATATACAGGGGCAACACTGAAGCTTTCTTT. Amino acids: CASSTNIYRGNTEAFF.

This chain links TRBV5-1 with TRBJ2-5; TRBD1 matches at 7 bases. The germline gives CDR1 SGHRS, CDR2 YFSETQ. The J segment lost 3 bases and the V segment lost 4 bases, leaving 9 bases of the junction unmatched. CDR3 length: 15 residues. CDR3 sequence (DNA): TGCGCCAGCAGCGCCCTTCCCGGGACAGAAGAGACCCAGTACTTC. It yields the protein CASSALPGTEETQYF.

The V call is TRBV7-2, the J call TRBJ2-7; 9 nucleotides align to TRBD2. The CDR3 is made up of 14 amino acids. V lost 1 base to trimming and J lost 5 bases; unmatched junction nucleotides: 3. Germline CDR1 reads SGHTA; CDR2 reads FQGNSA. The CDR3 here is CASSLDSGRNEQYF. CDR3 coding DNA: TGTGCCAGCAGCTTAGACAGCGGGAGGAACGAGCAGTACTTC.

The chain uses TRBV10-3 and TRBJ1-4; the match to TRBD1 covers 7 bases. The CDR3 length is 13 residues. V lost 10 bases to trimming and J lost 4 bases; unmatched junction nucleotides: 6. Germline V gene lookup returns CDR1 ENHRY and CDR2 SYGVKD. In DNA, the CDR3 is TGTGCCAGCTCGGGACAGATTAATGAAAAACTGTTTTTT. This codes for CASSGQINEKLFF.

The rearrangement joins TRBV9 to TRBJ2-2; 8 bases are shared with TRBD1. J gave up 5 bases and V 0 bases, and 6 bases lay outside the gene matches. The CDR3 extends over 16 amino acids. Germline assignment: CDR1 SGDLS and CDR2 YYNGEE. In DNA form, the CDR3 reads TGTGCCAGCAGCGTAGCAACAGGGGGAGGAACCGGGGAGCTGTTTTTT. This encodes CASSVATGGGTGELFF.

J is TRBJ1-2 and V is TRBV4-2; D might be TRBD1 (5 bases). The CDR3 runs to 14 residues. Trimming pared 1 base from V and 6 bases from J, leaving 12 bases between. Germline-derived CDR1 and CDR2 are LGHNA and YNFKEQ. The CDR3 is CASSQGDGGNGYTF. In DNA form, the CDR3 reads TGTGCCAGCAGCCAAGGGGACGGGGGGAATGGCTACACCTTC.